Following are 20 T cell receptor beta chains from one sample sequenced in a study of PD-1 blockade in classical Hodgkin lymphoma. The repertoire was sequenced with immunoSEQ multiplex PCR; TCRdb's copy has only in-frame clones and lacks some. This sample has 20,000 to 25,000 clones, with around 80% found just once. Every one of the patients relapsed after autologous stem cell transplantation (brentuximab vedotin exposure was variable). The source material was peripheral blood mononuclear cells (PBMCs), sampled before the second cycle of nivolumab. The receptor set was obtained from a human donor with classical Hodgkin lymphoma.

In regard to this clone: Relative to the germline gene, one junction end is altered; a read error may explain this. At the DNA level, this CDR3 is encoded by other sequences in the same sample as well. The V and J genes are TRBV15 and TRBJ2-5; the match to TRBD1 covers 9 bases. The CDR3 has 13 residues. Per germline, CDR1 LNHNV and CDR2 YYDKDF (reference sequence). The CDR3, as DNA: TGTGCCACCAGCAGTACAGGGGGCGAGACCCAATACTTC. This codes for CATSSTGGETQYF.

The gene calls are TRBV28 and TRBJ2-3, with D hard to call. Germline CDR1 is MDHEN and CDR2 is SYDVKM. This CDR3 contains 15 residues. Trimming left V 7 bases short and J 1 base short, with 15 bases between. The CDR3 nucleotides are TGTGCCAGCAAGGTTGCCCCGCGAGGCACAGATACGCAGTATTTT. Protein product: CASKVAPRGTDTQYF.

The chain joins TRBV14 to TRBJ2-3; TRBD2 aligns across 14 bases. CDR3 length: 16 amino acids. Germline CDR1 reads SGHDN; CDR2 reads FVKESK. V gave up 4 bases and J gave up 3 bases; unmatched junction bases: 3. CDR3 nucleotides: TGTGCCAGCAGCCGACTAGCGGGAGGGGGGACAGATACGCAGTATTTT. Protein product: CASSRLAGGGTDTQYF.

This chain joins TRBV7-9 and TRBJ2-5; TRBD2 might be the D (6 bases). This CDR3 spans 15 amino acids. Trimming took off 5 bases at V and 2 bases at J, with 15 bases between the two ends. Germline values: CDR1 SEHNR, CDR2 FQNEAQ (reference sequence). The CDR3 DNA reads as TGTGCCAGCAGCCAATTGGCGGGGATGCAAGAGACCCAGTACTTC. Translating it yields CASSQLAGMQETQYF.

J is TRBJ1-6 and V is TRBV7-6; D gene ambiguous. The V end lost 5 bases, the J end lost 8 bases, and 10 bases lay between the germline ends. CDR3 length: 13 amino acids. The germline CDR1 and CDR2 sequences are SGHVS and FNYEAQ. CDR3 amino acids: CASSMGPDSPLHF. The DNA of the CDR3 is TGTGCCAGCAGCATGGGCCCAGATTCACCCCTCCACTTT.

V gene TRBV28 combines with J gene TRBJ2-7; D assignment may be TRBD1 or TRBD2 (5 bases each). Per germline, CDR1 MDHEN and CDR2 SYDVKM. Trimming pared 5 bases from V and 3 bases from J, leaving 14 bases between. This CDR3 is built from 14 residues. The CDR3 DNA is TGTGCCAGCAGTCCGGGACCCACCGGCTACGAGCAGTACTTC. This gives the protein CASSPGPTGYEQYF.

The sample holds a few counts of this clone. This chain uses TRBV2 with TRBJ2-1; D is undetermined. Per germline, CDR1 SNHLY and CDR2 FYNNEI. CDR3 length equals 13 residues. V lost 5 bases and J lost 7, with 12 bases in between. CDR3 residues: CASSQVVRNEQFF. As DNA, the CDR3 is TGTGCCAGCAGTCAAGTGGTCAGGAATGAGCAGTTCTTC. Supplemented by reference TRBV2 and TRBJ2-1, the full variable domain reads EPEVTQTPSHQVTQMGQEVILRCVPISNHLYFYWYRQILGQKVEFLVSFYNNEISEKSEIFDDQFSVERPDGSNFTLKIRSTKLEDSAMYFCASSQVVRNEQFFGPGTRLTVL.

The V call is TRBV4-1, the J call TRBJ1-1; possible D gene TRBD1, 6 bases. Germline lookup yields CDR1 MGHRA and CDR2 YSYEKL. The CDR3 has 16 amino acids. V was trimmed by 3 bases and J by 1 base, leaving 15 bases between them. The CDR3 reads CASSQLQGMSNTEAFF. The CDR3 DNA sequence: TGCGCCAGCAGCCAGCTACAGGGAATGTCGAACACTGAAGCTTTCTTT.

The chain's CDR3 is CASSQGSNQPQHF. The CDR3 bases are TGTGCCAGCTCACAGGGAAGCAATCAGCCCCAGCATTTT. The chain is built from TRBV18 and TRBJ1-5; D unresolved. CDR1 is KGHSH and CDR2 is LQKENI in the germline V gene. V shed 4 bases and J shed 1 base, with 5 bases lying between them. This CDR3 is built from 13 residues.

The rearrangement uses TRBV5-1 and TRBJ2-1; D not resolved. With 4 bases removed from V and 0 bases from J, the gap between germline ends came to 11 bases. Germline CDR1 reads SGHRS; CDR2 reads YFSETQ. The CDR3 sequence is 15 residues long. The CDR3 DNA sequence: TGCGCCAGCAGCCTCCAACTTAGCTCCTACAATGAGCAGTTCTTC. Translating it yields CASSLQLSSYNEQFF.

The chain uses TRBV19 and TRBJ2-2; the match to TRBD2 covers 11 bases. The length of the CDR3 is 17 residues. V gave up 3 bases and J gave up 5 bases; unmatched junction bases: 8. Germline assignment: CDR1 LNHDA and CDR2 SQIVND (reference sequence). In DNA form, the CDR3 reads TGTGCCAGTAGTATGATAGCGGGAGGGCCTCTTACCGGGGAGCTGTTTTTT. Amino acids: CASSMIAGGPLTGELFF.

The rearrangement links TRBV6-5 to TRBJ2-3; D might be TRBD1 or TRBD2, each matching 5 bases. The CDR3 is made up of 16 amino acids. The V end was cut by 2 bases, the J end by 1 base, with 13 bases between. Looked up from germline, CDR1 is MNHEY and CDR2 is SVGAGI. In nucleotides, the CDR3 is TGTGCCAGCAGTTACCTCACTAGGGACGGCACAGATACGCAGTATTTT. Amino acids: CASSYLTRDGTDTQYF.

In its sample, this clone was seen once. This chain uses TRBV10-3 with TRBJ2-3, with D perhaps TRBD1 (5 bases). CDR1 and CDR2 (germline): ENHRY, SYGVKD. The CDR3 contains 18 residues. The germline V and J ends were trimmed by 0 bases and 0 bases, with 16 bases remaining between them. CDR3 loop: CAISESIRTTYSTDTQYF. The DNA for the CDR3 is TGTGCCATCAGTGAGTCGATTAGGACAACCTATAGCACAGATACGCAGTATTTT.

The V gene is TRBV5-5, the J gene TRBJ2-1, with no clear D. V shed 5 bases and J shed 5 bases, with 14 bases lying between them. The CDR3 contains 14 residues. The germline V gene has CDR1 SGHKS and CDR2 YYEKEE (reference sequence). The CDR3 protein is CASSYLRQDNEQFF. The CDR3 DNA reads TGTGCCAGCAGTTATTTGAGGCAGGACAATGAGCAGTTCTTC.

This clone was detected once. This chain links TRBV5-1 with TRBJ1-1; D gene uncertain. Trimming removed 3 bases at V and 0 bases at J, with 9 bases between. Germline V gene sequence: CDR1 SGHRS, CDR2 YFSETQ. CDR3 size: 14 residues. DNA of the CDR3: TGCGCCAGCAGCTCGGACGGAATGAACACTGAAGCTTTCTTT. This codes for CASSSDGMNTEAFF.

V and J are TRBV10-3 and TRBJ2-1, with TRBD1 identical over 10 bases. J gave up 9 bases and V 1 base, and 15 bases lay outside the gene matches. The germline V gene encodes CDR1 ENHRY and CDR2 SYGVKD. The CDR3 is 18 amino acids. DNA for the CDR3: TGTGCCATCAGTGAGTTTCCGGGACAGGGGACCCTCGTCGGTGAGCAGTTCTTC. It encodes CAISEFPGQGTLVGEQFF.

Only one count was recorded for this clone. J is TRBJ2-7 and V is TRBV6-5, with 9 nucleotides matching TRBD1. The CDR3 is 13 residues long. Losses at the gene ends were 6 bases for V and 4 bases for J; bases not matched to a gene: 4. From germline, CDR1 is MNHEY and CDR2 SVGAGI. Here the CDR3 DNA reads TGTGCCAGCAGACAGGGGGCAACGTACGAGCAGTACTTC. Amino acids: CASRQGATYEQYF.

This clone was recorded only once. This rearrangement joins TRBV15 to TRBJ1-4, with D possibly TRBD1 on 5 matching bases. Germline V gene data show CDR1 as LNHNV and CDR2 as YYDKDF (reference sequence). CDR3 length: 15 amino acids. V shed 4 bases and J shed 8 bases, with 17 bases lying between them. The CDR3 loop reads CATSIGGQGGEKLFF. CDR3 bases: TGTGCCACCAGCATTGGAGGGCAGGGCGGCGAAAAACTGTTTTTT.

The chain joins TRBV28 to TRBJ1-2; no reliable D call. The CDR3 covers 14 residues. Germline lookup yields CDR1 MDHEN and CDR2 SYDVKM. V lost 6 bases to trimming and J lost 0 bases, with 11 bases between them. The CDR3 nucleotides are TGTGCCAGCAGCTACAGCGATCCTAACTATGGCTACACCTTC. Residues: CASSYSDPNYGYTF.

V and J are TRBV30 and TRBJ2-2, with D unclear. The CDR3 sequence is 13 residues long. The V gene lost 3 bases and the J gene lost 4 bases, with 9 bases spanning the gap. CDR1 and CDR2 from the germline V gene are GTSNPN and SVGIG (reference sequence). CDR3 coding DNA: TGTGCCTGGAGGCCCTTTCCCACCGGGGAGCTGTTTTTT. It codes for CAWRPFPTGELFF.